The present T cell receptor beta chain was sequenced within a study of Graves' ophthalmopathy and Graves' hyperthyroidism. From RNA, the CDR3 regions of TCR beta chains were amplified and sequenced. Investigators did first-round RT-PCR with HTBI primers, then second-round multiplex PCR. TCRdb used MiXCR to reprocess the multiplex PCR reads, holding one entry per CDR3 protein. Of some 400,000 distinct CDR3 sequences listed, about 18% were seen once; the top ten hold 1.6%. This clonotype was counted at least ten times. CDR1 SGHAT and CDR2 FQNNGV come from the germline V gene. CDR3 length equals 15 residues. Trimming shortened V by 5 bases and J by 1 base, and 14 bases separated the two germline ends.

The receptor was isolated from a woman aged 18-30 years with Graves' ophthalmopathy. The chain links TRBV11-2 to TRBJ1-1, with D unclear. The sample consisted of peripheral blood. The CDR3 region is CASSPALLENTEAFF. Here the CDR3 DNA reads TGTGCCAGCAGCCCCGCCTTGCTGGAGAACACTGAAGCTTTCTTT.